This entry lists 32 T cell receptor beta chains sequenced from one sample in a study of T cells after yellow fever vaccination. TCRdb redid the calling of the 5' RACE reads with MiXCR, one entry per CDR3 protein. The sample carries some 560,000 distinct CDR3 sequences, 15% to 20% recorded once. This material consisted of PBMCs, taken 15 days after the yellow fever booster vaccination. These receptors were taken from a man aged 30-40 years who received the YFV17D yellow fever vaccine.

This clonotype was counted only a few times. The chain employs TRBV5-1 and TRBJ2-7; TRBD2 is a possible D gene (6 bases). Trimming took off 5 bases at V and 5 bases at J, with 14 bases between the two ends. Germline assignment: CDR1 SGHRS and CDR2 YFSETQ. The CDR3 has 13 amino acids. CDR3 in DNA: TGCGCCAGCAGACGGAGGGGTTCCGACGAGCAGTACTTC. Its translation: CASRRRGSDEQYF.

This clonotype occurred a few times. The chain recombines TRBV12-3 or TRBV12-4 with TRBJ1-1, with D maybe TRBD1 (5 bases). The CDR3 extends over 15 amino acids. With 7 bases removed from V and 2 bases from J, the gap between germline ends came to 17 bases. In DNA, the CDR3 is TGTGCCAGCATCTTCTCCGGGGACTTCAACACTGAAGCTTTCTTT. It specifies CASIFSGDFNTEAFF.

The gene calls are TRBV7-2 and TRBJ2-3, with TRBD2 as a possible D gene (5 bases). V was pared by 5 bases and J by 0 bases, with 15 bases between. Germline V gives CDR1 SGHTA, CDR2 FQGNSA. The CDR3 covers 16 residues. The chain's CDR3 is CASSTLPGSSTDTQYF. The CDR3 coding sequence is TGTGCCAGCAGCACCCTTCCGGGATCTAGCACAGATACGCAGTATTTT.

This sequence joins TRBV5-1 and TRBJ2-2; 8 positions agree with TRBD1. With V trimmed by 3 bases and J by 5 bases, 6 bases remained unmatched. The CDR3 is 15 residues long. CDR1 SGHRS and CDR2 YFSETQ come from the germline V gene. DNA for the CDR3: TGCGCCAGCAGCTCCGACAGGGGCCGGACCGGGGAGCTGTTTTTT. Translation gives CASSSDRGRTGELFF.

V usage is TRBV10-2 and J usage is TRBJ2-1, with 7 bases that match TRBD2. The CDR3 is made up of 17 amino acids. The V gene's germline CDR1 is WSHSY and CDR2 SAAADI. Trimming took 6 bases from V and 3 from J; bases not matched to a gene: 14. The CDR3 bases are TGCGCCAGCAGGGCCTCTCCTCTAGCGGAGATCTACAATGAGCAGTTCTTC. Translating gives CASRASPLAEIYNEQFF.

This chain connects TRBV20-1 to TRBJ2-1, with 10 bases fitting TRBD2. The V gene end was trimmed by 3 bases and the J gene end by 8 bases; junction bases not matched to a gene: 10. From germline, CDR1 is DFQATT and CDR2 SNEGSKA (reference sequence). The CDR3 has 15 residues. In nucleotides, the CDR3 is TGCAGTGCTAGCGTTGGGACTAGCGTTCTCGATGAGCAGTTCTTC. Translation gives CSASVGTSVLDEQFF.

The chain is built from TRBV7-2 and TRBJ1-3, with a tentative D call TRBD1 (6 bases). V was clipped by 5 bases and J by 2 bases, with 13 bases between them. CDR3 length equals 15 residues. Germline lookup yields CDR1 SGHTA and CDR2 FQGNSA. The CDR3 bases are TGTGCCAGCAGCCGCGGGACAAACCCTGGAAACACCATATATTTT. Translation gives CASSRGTNPGNTIYF. The full variable domain, its missing parts supplied by reference TRBV7-2 and TRBJ1-3, is GAGVSQSPSNKVTEKGKDVELRCDPISGHTALYWYRQSLGQGLEFLIYFQGNSAPDKSGLPSDRFSAERTGGSVSTLTIQRTQQEDSAVYLCASSRGTNPGNTIYFGEGSWLTVV.

This clonotype showed up just a few times. The gene calls are TRBV7-8 and TRBJ1-6; TRBD1 is a possible D gene (6 bases). Germline assignment: CDR1 SGHVS and CDR2 FQNEAQ. V gave up 5 bases and J gave up 5 bases, with 16 bases separating them. The CDR3 sequence is 16 residues long. CDR3 protein: CASSVGYRADNSPLHF. The CDR3 coding sequence is TGTGCCAGCAGCGTTGGGTACAGGGCCGATAATTCACCCCTCCACTTT.

The chain combines TRBV5-1 with TRBJ1-5; 9 bases align to TRBD1. CDR1 SGHRS and CDR2 YFSETQ come from the germline V gene. The CDR3 loop spans 15 amino acids. J was trimmed by 9 bases and V by 4 bases; bases with no gene match: 11. The CDR3 DNA reads TGCGCCAGCAGCACAGGGACAGGGCTCTTCGCGCCCCAGCATTTT. Amino acid sequence: CASSTGTGLFAPQHF.

This clonotype was seen a handful of times. This rearrangement joins TRBV10-2 to TRBJ2-1, with 9 nucleotides matching TRBD2. The germline V gene encodes CDR1 WSHSY and CDR2 SAAADI. Trimming at V came to 4 bases and at J to 7 bases, leaving 8 bases not matched to a gene. The CDR3 is 15 residues long. For the CDR3, the DNA is TGCGCCAGCAGTGCTGCGGGAGGGAGAAGGAATGAGCAGTTCTTC. Its protein is CASSAAGGRRNEQFF.

This clonotype was seen only a few times. The CDR3 is CASSQSQGVPYNEQFF. The CDR3 DNA follows: TGCGCCAGCAGCCAGTCACAGGGCGTACCCTACAATGAGCAGTTCTTC. J is TRBJ2-1 and V is TRBV4-3; weak D call: TRBD1 (6 bases). Germline CDR1 is LGHNA and CDR2 is YSLEER. The CDR3 contains 16 residues. V shed 3 bases and J shed 2 bases, with 14 bases lying between them.

V and J are TRBV12-3 or TRBV12-4 and TRBJ1-1; 7 bases match TRBD1. The CDR3 totals 14 residues. Trimming at V came to 4 bases and at J to 4 bases, leaving 6 bases not matched to a gene. The CDR3 region is CASSSRTGVTEAFF. The CDR3 DNA reads TGTGCCAGCAGTTCAAGGACAGGAGTCACTGAAGCTTTCTTT.

In its sample, this clonotype was seen a few times. V and J are TRBV7-8 and TRBJ2-7, with TRBD2 identical over 9 bases. Germline trimming cut 0 bases from V and 6 bases from J; bases unmatched to any gene: 6. Per the germline V gene, CDR1 is SGHVS and CDR2 is FQNEAQ. The CDR3 length is 15 residues. CDR3 loop: CASSLASTSGLEQYF. The CDR3 region has the DNA TGTGCCAGCAGCTTAGCGAGCACTAGCGGGCTCGAGCAGTACTTC.

A few counts support this clonotype. The chain recombines TRBV27 with TRBJ2-3; D might be TRBD1 (6 bases). Between the trimmed V and J ends, which lost 10 bases and 2 bases, there was a span of 16 bases. CDR1 and CDR2 from the germline V gene are MNHEY and SMNVEV (reference sequence). This CDR3 spans 14 amino acids. As DNA, the CDR3 is TGTGCCACCACCGTAAGGGGGTACACAGATACGCAGTATTTT. Residues: CATTVRGYTDTQYF.

V is TRBV7-2 and J is TRBJ2-3, with TRBD2 matching over 8 bases. The CDR3 totals 15 residues. Germline CDR1 and CDR2: SGHTA and FQGNSA. V lost 3 bases, J lost 3 bases, and 5 bases stayed unmatched. CDR3: CASSFPGGPTDTQYF. CDR3 nucleotide sequence: TGTGCCAGCAGCTTCCCGGGAGGGCCAACAGATACGCAGTATTTT.

The J gene is TRBJ2-1, the V gene TRBV20-1; 7 bases line up with TRBD2. Germline CDR1 DFQATT, CDR2 SNEGSKA (reference sequence). There are 15 residues in the CDR3. Trimming took 6 bases from V and 0 from J; bases not matched to a gene: 8. The chain's CDR3 is CSAQRLAGSYNEQFF. The CDR3 DNA sequence: TGCAGTGCCCAAAGACTAGCTGGCTCCTACAATGAGCAGTTCTTC.

The V and J genes are TRBV5-1 and TRBJ2-4, with 7 bases fitting TRBD1. CDR3 size: 15 residues. Trimming removed 4 bases from V and 9 bases from J; junction bases left unmatched: 13. The germline V gene has CDR1 SGHRS and CDR2 YFSETQ. The CDR3 DNA reads TGCGCCAGCAGCCGAAATGGCGACAGGGCGGGCATTCAGTACTTC. This gives the protein CASSRNGDRAGIQYF. The whole variable domain, remainder taken from reference TRBV5-1 and TRBJ2-4, is KAGVTQTPRYLIKTRGQQVTLSCSPISGHRSVSWYQQTPGQGLQFLFEYFSETQRNKGNFPGRFSGRQFSNSRSEMNVSTLELGDSALYLCASSRNGDRAGIQYFGAGTRLSVL.

This clonotype was seen a few times. The V and J genes are TRBV5-1 and TRBJ2-1; D is perhaps TRBD2 (5 bases). The CDR3 contains 17 residues. The V gene's germline CDR1 is SGHRS and CDR2 YFSETQ. V dropped 4 bases and J dropped 7 bases, with 24 bases sitting between them. The DNA for the CDR3 is TGCGCCAGCAGCCGGCCGCTGTTTGAAGGGAGAGGTAATGAGCAGTTCTTC. Amino acids: CASSRPLFEGRGNEQFF.

The chain joins TRBV20-1 to TRBJ2-7; D ambiguous. The CDR3 is 12 residues long. Germline CDR1 reads DFQATT; CDR2 reads SNEGSKA (reference sequence). Trimming stripped 3 bases from V and 3 bases from J, with 9 bases between. The CDR3 loop reads CSASPLIYEQYF. The CDR3, as DNA: TGCAGTGCTAGCCCCCTGATCTACGAGCAGTACTTC.

V gene TRBV7-8 combines with J gene TRBJ2-3; D remains unclear. Germline assignment: CDR1 SGHVS and CDR2 FQNEAQ. CDR3 length: 14 amino acids. The V end lost 3 bases, the J end lost 7 bases, and 14 bases lay between the germline ends. The CDR3 is CASSLTLIGNTQYF. The CDR3 nucleotides read TGTGCCAGCAGCTTGACCTTGATAGGGAATACGCAGTATTTT.

In its sample, this clonotype was seen many times. The J gene is TRBJ2-5, the V gene TRBV29-1; 10 positions match TRBD2. The CDR3 has 15 amino acids. Germline CDR1 is SQVTM and CDR2 is ANQGSEA. V shed 6 bases and J 4 bases; nucleotides not matched to a gene: 11. The CDR3 sequence: CSVAPGLAGAETQYF. CDR3 sequence (DNA): TGCAGCGTCGCCCCTGGGCTAGCGGGAGCAGAGACCCAGTACTTC.

This clonotype was seen a few times. The chain recombines TRBV20-1 with TRBJ2-1, with 9 positions matching TRBD2. The CDR3 length is 13 residues. Germline V gene lookup returns CDR1 DFQATT and CDR2 SNEGSKA (reference sequence). CDR3 coding DNA: TGCAGCCTCGGGACTAGCACCTACAATGAGCAGTTCTTC. Its protein is CSLGTSTYNEQFF.

This chain uses TRBV2 with TRBJ1-6; no clear D. The ends were cut back, 8 bases at V and 8 bases at J, with 13 bases in the middle. The CDR3 runs to 13 residues. CDR1 SNHLY and CDR2 FYNNEI come from the germline V gene. The CDR3 region is CASRQQSDSPLHF. For the CDR3, the DNA is TGTGCCAGCCGCCAGCAGAGTGATTCACCCCTCCACTTT. The full variable domain, completed using reference TRBV2 and TRBJ1-6, is EPEVTQTPSHQVTQMGQEVILRCVPISNHLYFYWYRQILGQKVEFLVSFYNNEISEKSEIFDDQFSVERPDGSNFTLKIRSTKLEDSAMYFCASRQQSDSPLHFGNGTRLTVT.

The rearrangement uses TRBV25-1 and TRBJ2-5, with 9 positions matching TRBD1. This CDR3 comprises 15 residues. The germline gives CDR1 MGHDK, CDR2 SYGVNS. V shed 4 bases and J 5 bases; nucleotides not matched to a gene: 8. As DNA, the CDR3 is TGTGCCAGCAGTGGACCCGGGACAGGGATGGAGACCCAGTACTTC. As protein: CASSGPGTGMETQYF.

This sequence joins TRBV7-8 and TRBJ2-3; possible D gene TRBD1, 6 bases. The V gene's germline CDR1 is SGHVS and CDR2 FQNEAQ. Deletions cut 11 bases from V and 3 bases from J, with 18 bases between. This CDR3 is built from 14 residues. The CDR3 nucleotides read TGTGCCTGTCGGGCAGGGGCCGTGACAGATACGCAGTATTTT. It codes for CACRAGAVTDTQYF. The complete variable domain, with remaining parts taken from reference TRBV7-8 and TRBJ2-3, reads GAGVSQSPRYKVAKRGQDVALRCDPISGHVSLFWYQQALGQGPEFLTYFQNEAQLDKSGLPSDRFFAERPEGSVSTLKIQRTQQEDSAVYLCACRAGAVTDTQYFGPGTRLTVL.

This clonotype was detected a few times. The chain combines TRBV5-6 with TRBJ2-1; 8 bases are shared with TRBD1. Germline V gene lookup returns CDR1 SGHDT and CDR2 YYEEEE. V lost 3 bases, J lost 3 bases, and 11 bases stayed unmatched. CDR3 length equals 17 residues. CDR3 DNA: TGTGCCAGCAGCTCTAGGACAGGGCCGGGTGTCTACAATGAGCAGTTCTTC. Translation: CASSSRTGPGVYNEQFF.

This clonotype has more than one count but fewer than ten. CDR3 DNA sequence: TGCAGTGCTACCATCTCCGGGACAGCGTACGAGCAGTACTTC. Translating it yields CSATISGTAYEQYF. The rearrangement links TRBV20-1 to TRBJ2-7, with 7 bases fitting TRBD1. This CDR3 has 14 residues. V was clipped by 4 bases and J by 4 bases; unmatched bases: 10. Germline V lookup: CDR1 DFQATT, CDR2 SNEGSKA (reference sequence).

This clonotype turned up a few times. The chain uses TRBV5-1 and TRBJ2-7; no definite D call. Germline V CDR1 and CDR2: SGHRS, YFSETQ. This CDR3 region has 13 residues. Trimming stripped 0 bases from V and 6 bases from J, with 10 bases between. DNA of the CDR3: TGCGCCAGCAGCTTGGAACAGAATTCCGAGCAGTACTTC. Translating it yields CASSLEQNSEQYF.

The V gene is TRBV7-2, the J gene TRBJ2-1; 8 bases match TRBD2. J gave up 7 bases and V 2 bases, and 4 bases lay outside the gene matches. The CDR3 length is 14 residues. Germline-derived CDR1 and CDR2 are SGHTA and FQGNSA. CDR3 residues: CASSLQSGSNEQFF. The CDR3 DNA reads TGTGCCAGCAGCTTACAAAGCGGGAGTAATGAGCAGTTCTTC. The full variable domain, rest sourced from reference TRBV7-2 and TRBJ2-1, is GAGVSQSPSNKVTEKGKDVELRCDPISGHTALYWYRQSLGQGLEFLIYFQGNSAPDKSGLPSDRFSAERTGGSVSTLTIQRTQQEDSAVYLCASSLQSGSNEQFFGPGTRLTVL.

The chain carries TRBV5-1 and TRBJ2-3; 8 nucleotides agree with TRBD1. From germline, CDR1 is SGHRS and CDR2 YFSETQ. The CDR3 totals 16 residues. Trimming cost V 4 bases and J 6 bases; bases outside gene matches: 13. The CDR3 reads CASSTGQGPTGDTQYF. The CDR3 DNA sequence: TGCGCCAGCAGCACTGGACAGGGCCCCACCGGGGATACGCAGTATTTT.

The table lists this clonotype with a few counts. This chain joins TRBV20-1 and TRBJ2-3; a weak D match, TRBD2 (5 bases). The CDR3 totals 13 residues. CDR1 DFQATT and CDR2 SNEGSKA come from the germline V gene (reference sequence). V dropped 6 bases and J dropped 6 bases, with 16 bases sitting between them. The CDR3 spells CSAPSGIADTQYF. The CDR3, as DNA: TGCAGTGCCCCAAGCGGCATAGCCGATACGCAGTATTTT.

The chain links TRBV11-2 to TRBJ2-7, with TRBD2 identical over 13 bases. V lost 6 bases to trimming and J lost 2 bases; unmatched junction nucleotides: 10. Germline CDR1 and CDR2: SGHAT and FQNNGV. The CDR3 has 17 residues. CDR3 sequence (DNA): TGTGCCAGCAGATTGACTAGCGGGGGGATAGGACCCTACGAGCAGTACTTC. Translated, it gives CASRLTSGGIGPYEQYF.